This passage covers 9 T cell receptor beta chains from one sample sequenced in a study of blood T cell repertoires in COVID-19. Here immunoSEQ multiplex PCR was the method, and the copy in TCRdb shows in-frame clones only, minus some. The sample lists over 150,000 clones; about 85% were seen once. The specimen sequenced was peripheral blood. The receptors derive from a man older than 75 with COVID-19, enrolled during active disease.

This clone is a singleton in its sample. The genes are TRBV5-1 and TRBJ2-3, with TRBD1 identical over 8 bases. V shed 5 bases and J 9 bases; nucleotides not matched to a gene: 8. This CDR3 has 13 residues. The V gene's germline CDR1 is SGHRS and CDR2 YFSETQ. Here the CDR3 DNA reads TGCGCCAGCAGTTTAAATAGACAGGGGACGCAGTATTTT. The encoded protein is CASSLNRQGTQYF.

The genes are TRBV7-2 and TRBJ2-3, with D uncertain. Trimming took off 9 bases at V and 0 bases at J, with 7 bases between the two ends. The CDR3 length is 12 residues. Germline CDR1 is SGHTA and CDR2 is FQGNSA. The chain's CDR3 is CASRWSTDTQYF. In DNA form, the CDR3 reads TGTGCCAGTCGGTGGAGCACAGATACGCAGTATTTT.

The chain recombines TRBV6-1 with TRBJ2-1, with 9 positions matching TRBD2. The CDR3 runs to 16 residues. Germline trimming cut 1 base from V and 7 bases from J; bases unmatched to any gene: 8. Per the germline V gene, CDR1 is MNHNS and CDR2 is SASEGT. The DNA of the CDR3 is TGTGCCAGCAGTGAAGGGCGGGGGGGCAGTGTAAATGAGCAGTTCTTC. Amino acids: CASSEGRGGSVNEQFF.

V gene TRBV18 combines with J gene TRBJ1-4; 8 bases line up with TRBD1. The germline CDR1 and CDR2 sequences are KGHSH and LQKENI. V was pared by 5 bases and J by 8 bases, with 10 bases of the junction left unmatched. The CDR3 spans 15 residues. This CDR3 reads CASSKSTGVYEKLFF. The CDR3 coding sequence is TGTGCCAGCTCAAAATCGACAGGGGTATACGAAAAACTGTTTTTT.

This chain links TRBV6-5 with TRBJ1-1, with TRBD1 matching 10 bases. Trimming at V came to 7 bases and at J to 3 bases, leaving 5 bases not matched to a gene. CDR1 is MNHEY, CDR2 SVGAGI, per germline. The CDR3 spans 14 residues. The CDR3 DNA follows: TGTGCCAGCACCCGGGACAGGGGAGACACTGAAGCTTTCTTT. Translation: CASTRDRGDTEAFF.

The V call is TRBV4-2, the J call TRBJ2-1; 8 bases align to TRBD2. Germline trimming cut 4 bases from V and 10 bases from J; bases unmatched to any gene: 9. This CDR3 has 14 residues. CDR1 is LGHNA, CDR2 YNFKEQ, per germline. CDR3 residues: CASSRFGGAREQFF. CDR3 in DNA: TGTGCCAGCAGCCGATTCGGGGGGGCCCGAGAGCAGTTCTTC.

V is TRBV6-1 and J is TRBJ1-3; 11 bases align to TRBD1. J gave up 0 bases and V 3 bases, and 4 bases lay outside the gene matches. The CDR3 contains 17 residues. CDR1 and CDR2 (germline): MNHNS, SASEGT. Here the CDR3 reads CASSEWTGGSSGNTIYF. DNA for the CDR3: TGTGCCAGCAGTGAGTGGACAGGGGGCTCCTCTGGAAACACCATATATTTT.

This clone was detected only a few times. The V gene is TRBV5-5, the J gene TRBJ1-2, with D tentatively TRBD1 (5 bases). From germline, CDR1 is SGHKS and CDR2 YYEKEE (reference sequence). V was clipped by 0 bases and J by 4 bases, with 13 bases between them. This CDR3 has 15 amino acids. The CDR3 region is CASSLGTKYVYGYTF. CDR3 DNA: TGTGCCAGCAGCTTGGGGACAAAGTACGTCTATGGCTACACCTTC.

This clone was observed a handful of times. This chain joins TRBV5-8 and TRBJ2-7; the D gene is possibly TRBD2 (5 bases). Germline assignment: CDR1 SGHTS and CDR2 YDEGEE. The CDR3 extends over 15 amino acids. V lost 0 bases and J 7 bases, leaving 17 bases between the germline ends. The CDR3 loop reads CASSLGLQRVGEQYF. In DNA form, the CDR3 reads TGTGCCAGCAGCTTGGGACTTCAGAGGGTCGGGGAGCAGTACTTC.